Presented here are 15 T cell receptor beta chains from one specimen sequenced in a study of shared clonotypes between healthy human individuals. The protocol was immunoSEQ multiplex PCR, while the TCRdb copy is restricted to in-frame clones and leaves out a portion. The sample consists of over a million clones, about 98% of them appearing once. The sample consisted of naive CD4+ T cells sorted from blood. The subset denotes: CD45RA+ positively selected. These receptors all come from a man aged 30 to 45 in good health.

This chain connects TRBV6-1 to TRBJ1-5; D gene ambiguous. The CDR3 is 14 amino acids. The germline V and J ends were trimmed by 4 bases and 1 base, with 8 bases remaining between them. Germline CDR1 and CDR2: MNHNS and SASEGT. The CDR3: CASSVPISNQPQHF. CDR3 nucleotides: TGTGCCAGCAGTGTTCCAATCAGCAATCAGCCCCAGCATTTT.

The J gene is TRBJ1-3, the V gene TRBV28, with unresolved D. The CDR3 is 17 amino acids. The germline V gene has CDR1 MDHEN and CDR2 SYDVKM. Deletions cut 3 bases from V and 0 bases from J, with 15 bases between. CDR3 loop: CASSFLAGSFSGNTIYF. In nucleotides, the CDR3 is TGTGCCAGCAGTTTTCTCGCAGGATCCTTCTCTGGAAACACCATATATTTT.

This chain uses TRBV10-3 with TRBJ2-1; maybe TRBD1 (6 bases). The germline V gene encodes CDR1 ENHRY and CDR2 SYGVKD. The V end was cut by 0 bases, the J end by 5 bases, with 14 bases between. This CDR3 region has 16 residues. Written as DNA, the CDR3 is TGTGCCATCAGTGAGTCGAGGCCAGGGGATGACAATGAGCAGTTCTTC. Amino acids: CAISESRPGDDNEQFF.

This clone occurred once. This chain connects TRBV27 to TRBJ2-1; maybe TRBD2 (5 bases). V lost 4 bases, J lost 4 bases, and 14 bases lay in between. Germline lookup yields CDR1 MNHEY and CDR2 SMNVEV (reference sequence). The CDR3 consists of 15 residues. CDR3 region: CASSSPAGLYNEQFF. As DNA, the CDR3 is TGTGCCAGCAGTTCCCCTGCCGGACTGTACAATGAGCAGTTCTTC.

The CDR3 spells CASSPGTGLGNTIYF. The CDR3 DNA sequence: TGTGCCAGCAGCCCCGGGACAGGACTTGGAAACACCATATATTTT. The chain recombines TRBV5-4 with TRBJ1-3; 8 bases agree with TRBD1. The CDR3 totals 15 residues. Germline trimming cut 4 bases from V and 3 bases from J; bases unmatched to any gene: 6. CDR1 SGHNT and CDR2 YYREEE come from the germline V gene (reference sequence). Full variable domain (remainder filled in from reference TRBV5-4 and TRBJ1-3): ETGVTQSPTHLIKTRGQQVTLRCSSQSGHNTVSWYQQALGQGPQFIFQYYREEENGRGNFPPRFSGLQFPNYSSELNVNALELDDSALYLCASSPGTGLGNTIYFGEGSWLTVV.

CDR3 amino acids: CASITDRTNTEAFF. CDR3 DNA: TGTGCCAGCATTACCGACAGGACGAACACTGAAGCTTTCTTT. The rearrangement uses TRBV2 and TRBJ1-1; a weak D match, TRBD1 (6 bases). With 7 bases removed from V and 1 base from J, the gap between germline ends came to 13 bases. The germline V gene has CDR1 SNHLY and CDR2 FYNNEI. CDR3 length: 14 amino acids.

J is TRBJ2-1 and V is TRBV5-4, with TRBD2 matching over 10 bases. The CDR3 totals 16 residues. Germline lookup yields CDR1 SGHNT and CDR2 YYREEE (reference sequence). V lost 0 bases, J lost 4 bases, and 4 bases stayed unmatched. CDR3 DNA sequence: TGTGCCAGCAGCTTGGCCCGAGCGGGAGGGTACAATGAGCAGTTCTTC. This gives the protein CASSLARAGGYNEQFF.

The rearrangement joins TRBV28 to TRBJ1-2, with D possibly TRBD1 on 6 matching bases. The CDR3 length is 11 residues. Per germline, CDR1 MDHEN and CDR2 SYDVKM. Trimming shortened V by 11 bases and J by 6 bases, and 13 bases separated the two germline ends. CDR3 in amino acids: CAVRGVHGYTF. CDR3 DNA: TGTGCCGTAAGGGGGGTTCATGGCTACACCTTC.

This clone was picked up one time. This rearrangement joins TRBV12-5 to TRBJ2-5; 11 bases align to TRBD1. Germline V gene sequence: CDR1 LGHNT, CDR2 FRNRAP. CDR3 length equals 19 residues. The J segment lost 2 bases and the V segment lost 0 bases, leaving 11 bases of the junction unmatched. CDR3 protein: CASGLVLGQGGREQETQYF. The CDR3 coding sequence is TGTGCTAGTGGTTTGGTCTTGGGACAGGGGGGACGGGAGCAAGAGACCCAGTACTTC.

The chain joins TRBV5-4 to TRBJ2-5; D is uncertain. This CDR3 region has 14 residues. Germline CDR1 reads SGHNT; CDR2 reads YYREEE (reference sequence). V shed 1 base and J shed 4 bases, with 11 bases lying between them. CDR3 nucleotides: TGTGCCAGCAGCTTGAGGGCCTTTCGAGAGACCCAGTACTTC. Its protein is CASSLRAFRETQYF.

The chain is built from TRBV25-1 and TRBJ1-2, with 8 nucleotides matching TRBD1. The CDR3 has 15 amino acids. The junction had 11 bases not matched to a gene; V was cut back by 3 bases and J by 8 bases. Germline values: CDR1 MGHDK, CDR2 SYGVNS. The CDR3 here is CASSETRQGIRGYTF. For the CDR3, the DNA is TGTGCCAGCAGTGAGACTAGACAGGGGATTCGCGGCTACACCTTC.

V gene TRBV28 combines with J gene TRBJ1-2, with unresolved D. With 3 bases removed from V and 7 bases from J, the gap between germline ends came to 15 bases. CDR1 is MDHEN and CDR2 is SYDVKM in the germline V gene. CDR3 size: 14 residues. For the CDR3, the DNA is TGTGCCAGCAGTTTTAGTCGGGGATTCGGTGGCTACACCTTC. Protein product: CASSFSRGFGGYTF.

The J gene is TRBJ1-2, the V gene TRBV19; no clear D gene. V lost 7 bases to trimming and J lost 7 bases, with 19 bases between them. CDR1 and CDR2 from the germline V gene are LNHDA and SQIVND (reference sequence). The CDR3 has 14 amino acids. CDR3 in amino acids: CASTPWENGVGYTF. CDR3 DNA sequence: TGTGCCAGTACACCGTGGGAGAATGGAGTTGGCTACACCTTC.

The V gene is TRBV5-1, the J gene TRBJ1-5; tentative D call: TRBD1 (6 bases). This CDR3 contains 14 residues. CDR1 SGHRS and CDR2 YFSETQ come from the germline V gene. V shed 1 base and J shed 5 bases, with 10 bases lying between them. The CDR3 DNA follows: TGCGCCAGCAGCTTGTTCTCAGGGGATCAGCCCCAGCATTTT. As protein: CASSLFSGDQPQHF.

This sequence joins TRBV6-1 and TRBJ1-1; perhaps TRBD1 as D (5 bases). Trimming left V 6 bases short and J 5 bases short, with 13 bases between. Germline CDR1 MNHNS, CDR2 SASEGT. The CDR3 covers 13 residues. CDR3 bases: TGTGCCAGCAGACCCGGGACCCGGACTGAAGCTTTCTTT. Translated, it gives CASRPGTRTEAFF.